The rows below give T cell receptor beta chains drawn from one sample of a study of blood T cell repertoires in COVID-19. Measured with immunoSEQ multiplex PCR; TCRdb has only the in-frame clones, and not every one. The sample gives around 260,000 clones, around 86% of which show up once; less than 15% is in the top ten. Source material: peripheral blood. These receptors came from a human donor in a cohort sampled during active COVID-19. Each CDR3 is given with its conserved first and last residue. Each record gives: V gene, clone size, D gene, J gene, CDR3 DNA, CDR3 protein. A D gene is named only where the DNA matches it firmly. The listing skips clone size in some rows; elsewhere it reads once, few, many or a size class.

v_call: TRBV7-6
clone_size: NA
d_call: NA
j_call: TRBJ2-1
cdr3_nt: TGTGCCAGCAGCTTAGCGGGGAGCTCCTACAATGAGCAGTTCTTC
cdr3_aa: CASSLAGSSYNEQFF

v_call: TRBV19
clone_size: NA
d_call: TRBD2
j_call: TRBJ2-3
cdr3_nt: TGTGCCAGTAGTATGGAGGGACTAGCAAGAGATACGCAGTATTTT
cdr3_aa: CASSMEGLARDTQYF

v_call: TRBV15
clone_size: NA
d_call: TRBD1
j_call: TRBJ1-4
cdr3_nt: TGTGCCACCAAGGGGACAGGGGGCGCGACGGCTGAAAAACTGTTTTTT
cdr3_aa: CATKGTGGATAEKLFF

v_call: TRBV7-6
clone_size: NA
d_call: TRBD1
j_call: TRBJ2-7
cdr3_nt: TGTGCCAGCAGCTTCCGGGACAGAACCTTCTACGAGCAGTACTTC
cdr3_aa: CASSFRDRTFYEQYF

v_call: TRBV5-1
clone_size: NA
d_call: TRBD2
j_call: TRBJ2-3
cdr3_nt: TGCGCCAGCAGCTTGGACGGCGGGAGAGGCACAGATACGCAGTATTTT
cdr3_aa: CASSLDGGRGTDTQYF

v_call: TRBV5-4
clone_size: few
d_call: TRBD2
j_call: TRBJ2-7
cdr3_nt: TGTGCCAGCAGGACCGGGCTAGCGGACTCCTACGAGCAGTACTTC
cdr3_aa: CASRTGLADSYEQYF

v_call: TRBV6-2/TRBV6-3
clone_size: NA
d_call: TRBD2
j_call: TRBJ2-1
cdr3_nt: TGTGCCAGCAGTCGCGCTAGGGCGGGAGGGGGTGAGCAGTTCTTC
cdr3_aa: CASSRARAGGGEQFF

v_call: TRBV15
clone_size: once
d_call: NA
j_call: TRBJ1-3
cdr3_nt: TGTGCCACCAGCAGAGAAGATGGCCCCTCTGGAAACACCATATATTTT
cdr3_aa: CATSREDGPSGNTIYF

v_call: TRBV5-1
clone_size: NA
d_call: TRBD1
j_call: TRBJ2-3
cdr3_nt: TGCGCCAGCAGTCGAAGGGACAGGGAAACAGATACGCAGTATTTT
cdr3_aa: CASSRRDRETDTQYF

v_call: TRBV6-6
clone_size: NA
d_call: TRBD2
j_call: TRBJ2-1
cdr3_nt: TGTGCCAGCAGTTACCGGGGGGTCAATGAGCAGTTCTTC
cdr3_aa: CASSYRGVNEQFF

v_call: TRBV7-9
clone_size: NA
d_call: TRBD2
j_call: TRBJ2-1
cdr3_nt: TGTGCCAGCAGTTATAGCGGGAGAGTGCCCTACAATGAGCAGTTCTTC
cdr3_aa: CASSYSGRVPYNEQFF

v_call: TRBV11-2
clone_size: NA
d_call: TRBD2
j_call: TRBJ2-2
cdr3_nt: TGTGCCAGCAGCCCTACTAGCGGAAACACCGGGGAGCTGTTTTTT
cdr3_aa: CASSPTSGNTGELFF

v_call: TRBV11-2
clone_size: NA
d_call: TRBD2
j_call: TRBJ2-7
cdr3_nt: TGTGCCAGCAGCCCTCTGGGACTAGGGTCTGGCAACGAGCAGTACTTC
cdr3_aa: CASSPLGLGSGNEQYF